Sequencing of this TCR beta chain was carried out in a study of blood T cell repertoires in COVID-19. Study background: The analysed material was cDNA or gDNA that came from T cells, B-cell-depleted T cells, or PBMCs.

In the authors' workflow: Estimation of nucleated cell counts was performed using reference gene primer amplification. The data were produced by immunoSEQ multiplex PCR, yet TCRdb's version contains in-frame clones alone and is incomplete. The D gene and trimming were derived from the DNA, and the V and J assignments and clone size from that table. The sample holds approximately 200,000 clones, approximately 90% seen once. Losses at the gene ends were 6 bases for V and 0 bases for J; bases not matched to a gene: 13. Germline assignment: CDR1 KGHSH and CDR2 LQKENI. This CDR3 contains 17 residues. Patients from Seattle were sampled longitudinally, starting during active infection.

The receptor's source is a man aged 30 to 45 with COVID-19, enrolled during active disease. The genes are TRBV18 and TRBJ1-1, with TRBD1 matching 7 bases. The specimen sequenced was peripheral blood. In DNA, the CDR3 is TGTGCCAGCTCTACCGGACAGGTCACTACCCTGAACACTGAAGCTTTCTTT. Protein sequence: CASSTGQVTTLNTEAFF.